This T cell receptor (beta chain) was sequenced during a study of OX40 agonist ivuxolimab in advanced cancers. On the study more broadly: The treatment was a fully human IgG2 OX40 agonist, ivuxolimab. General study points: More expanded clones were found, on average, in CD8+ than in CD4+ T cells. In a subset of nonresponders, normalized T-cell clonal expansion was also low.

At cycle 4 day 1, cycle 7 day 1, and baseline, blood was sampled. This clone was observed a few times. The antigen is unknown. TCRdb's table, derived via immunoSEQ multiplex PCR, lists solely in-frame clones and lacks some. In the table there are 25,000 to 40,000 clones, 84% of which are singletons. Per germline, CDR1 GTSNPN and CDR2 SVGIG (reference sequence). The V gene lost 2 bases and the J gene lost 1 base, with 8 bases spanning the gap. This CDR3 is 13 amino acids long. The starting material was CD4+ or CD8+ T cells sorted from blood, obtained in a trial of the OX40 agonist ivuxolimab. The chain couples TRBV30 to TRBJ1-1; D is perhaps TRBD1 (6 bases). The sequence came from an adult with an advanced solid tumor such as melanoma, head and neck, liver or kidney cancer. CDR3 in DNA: TGTGCCTGGAGTCAGGGGAGGAACACTGAAGCTTTCTTT. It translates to CAWSQGRNTEAFF.